The T cell receptor beta chain described here comes from a study of blood T cell repertoires in COVID-19 (TCRdb year 2020). Some background on the complete study: Recovered participants in ImmuneRACE Cohort 3 were defined by two consecutive negative NP/OP PCR tests, clearance by a healthcare professional, or resolution of symptoms. Collaborator samples came from the United States, Italy and Spain and covered acute and convalescent phases of COVID-19. The prospective study material was composed of cDNA or gDNA derived from T cells, B-cell-depleted T cells, or PBMCs. Subjects who had been exposed to COVID-19, were actively infected with it, or had recovered from it provided the deeply sampled blood TCRbeta repertoires that made up the dataset. The repertoires were released in a freely available public database intended as a resource for research on the immune response to SARS-CoV-2. The samples were drawn from two sources: the first 160 participants of the ongoing ImmuneRACE study, and 1,200 or so subjects contributed by 6 global collaborators. A de-identified subject ID, COVID-19 status, age in years and sex were almost always included in the sample metadata. Where available, HLA class I and class II types were obtained from metadata supplied by the sample provider rather than from assay-based typing.

This clone has only a few counts. No antigen is known for it. The record has no base qualities; no much larger clone is one base away. In the prospective study, participants were about 18 to 89 years old, resided in 24 geographic areas of the United States, and were enrolled through a virtual design. To assign participants to cohorts, the prospective study relied on clinical history that participants themselves reported in a screening survey and a study questionnaire. In the prospective study, whole blood, serum and a nasopharyngeal or oropharyngeal swab were collected from each participant by mobile phlebotomists. Participants in the prospective study had the option to provide additional blood draws and questionnaires over a roughly two-month period. Blood samples from the prospective study were shipped frozen or at room temperature prior to DNA extraction. Counted from cysteine to phenylalanine, this CDR3 has 13 amino acids. Only CDR3 DNA is held: 39 bases, read in frame from base 1. The germline V gene provides CDR1 SGHRS and CDR2 YFSETQ. V is clipped by 5 bases and J by 4 bases, and the sequence between their germline boundaries is 10 bases long.

TCRbeta CDR3 regions were amplified from genomic DNA by means of the immunoSEQ Assay, a bias-controlled multiplex PCR. For the original study's pipeline: The number of nucleated cells in each sample was estimated by amplification of reference gene primers within the assay. Sequence reads were collapsed and filtered to measure the absolute abundance of every unique TCRbeta CDR3 rearrangement. For each sample, productive Simpson clonality was calculated as the square root of Simpson's diversity index across productive rearrangements. As stored in TCRdb, this immuneACCESS dataset retains in-frame rearrangements with V and J assigned. A fraction of the clones does not appear; measured against another copy, unresolved V genes explain less than half of the discrepancy, and the remainder lacks a known reason. V and J calls plus clone size are reproduced from that table; the DNA served to infer D and trimming. This sample comprises some 300,000 clones, around 90% of them detected only once. The ten most abundant clones make up around 2% of the sample.

On the study overall, not on this receptor specifically: Clinical and demographic metadata were provided uncurated, with the amount varying by source and participant.

Sequencing input: PBMCs or T cells enriched from blood (not recorded which). Recombination joined TRBV5-1 with TRBJ2-1; TRBD2 could be the D gene, as 5 bases match. This sequence was found in a woman aged 55-70 years in a cohort exposed to, infected with or recovered from COVID-19 (not recorded which). The nucleotide sequence reads as follows: TGCGCCAGCAGTGGCCCGGGGTACAATGAGCAGTTCTTC. It specifies CASSGPGYNEQFF.